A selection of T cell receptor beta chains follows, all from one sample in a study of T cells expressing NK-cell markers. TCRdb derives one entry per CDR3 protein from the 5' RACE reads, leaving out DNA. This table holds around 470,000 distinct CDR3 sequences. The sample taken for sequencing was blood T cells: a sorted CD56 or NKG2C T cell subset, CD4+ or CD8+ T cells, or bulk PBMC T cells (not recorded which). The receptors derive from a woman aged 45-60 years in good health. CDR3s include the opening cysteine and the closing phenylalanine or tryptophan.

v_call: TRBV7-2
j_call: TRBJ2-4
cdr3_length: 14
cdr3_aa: CASSLAGSANIQYF

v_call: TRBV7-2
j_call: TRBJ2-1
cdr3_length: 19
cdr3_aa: CASSLGLGLAGGLWNEQFF

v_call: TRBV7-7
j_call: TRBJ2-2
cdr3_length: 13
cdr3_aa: CASSSSGPGELFF

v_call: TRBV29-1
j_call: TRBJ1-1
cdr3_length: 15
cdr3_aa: CSAVSGPPVNTEAFF

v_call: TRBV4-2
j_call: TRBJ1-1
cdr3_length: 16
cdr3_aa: CASSQDLGTKSTEAFF

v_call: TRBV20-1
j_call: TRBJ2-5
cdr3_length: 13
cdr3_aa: CSARRDTEETQYF

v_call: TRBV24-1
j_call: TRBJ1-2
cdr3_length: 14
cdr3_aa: CATSDSGTGSRYTF

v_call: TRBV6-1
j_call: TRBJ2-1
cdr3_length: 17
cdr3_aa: CASSEALLTSGNNEQFF

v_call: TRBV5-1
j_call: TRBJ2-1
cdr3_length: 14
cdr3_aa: CASMGGTSWDEQFF

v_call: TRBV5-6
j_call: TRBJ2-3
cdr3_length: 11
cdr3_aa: CASSLQDTQYF

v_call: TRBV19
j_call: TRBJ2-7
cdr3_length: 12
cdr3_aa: CASSMGAREQYF

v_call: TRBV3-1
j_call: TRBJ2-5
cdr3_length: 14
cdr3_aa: CASSQETGGETQYF

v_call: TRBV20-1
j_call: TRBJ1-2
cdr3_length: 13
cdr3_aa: CSARDASNYGYTF

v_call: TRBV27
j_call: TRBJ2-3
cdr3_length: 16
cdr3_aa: CASRIAGTGSTDTQYF

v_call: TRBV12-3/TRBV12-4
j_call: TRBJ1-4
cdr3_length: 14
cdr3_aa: CASSLQGANEKLFF

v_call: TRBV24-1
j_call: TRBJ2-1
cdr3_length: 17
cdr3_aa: CATSDLRTGGDRNEQFF

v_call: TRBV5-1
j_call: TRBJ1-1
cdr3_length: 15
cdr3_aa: CASSLAGQTATEAFF

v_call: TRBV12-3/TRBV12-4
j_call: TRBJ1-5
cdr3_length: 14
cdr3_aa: CASSLSRRYQPQHF

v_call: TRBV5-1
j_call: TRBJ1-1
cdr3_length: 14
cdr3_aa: CASSLAVMNTEAFF

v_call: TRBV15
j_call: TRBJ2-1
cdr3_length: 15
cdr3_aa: CATSRVEGGYNEQFF

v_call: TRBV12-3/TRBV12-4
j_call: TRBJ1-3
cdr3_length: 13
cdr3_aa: CASSPMTRNTIYF

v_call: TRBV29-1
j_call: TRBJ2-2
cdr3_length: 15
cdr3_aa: CSVTPGLESPGELFF

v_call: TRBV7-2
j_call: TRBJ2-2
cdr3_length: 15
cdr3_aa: CASSLVGGLSGELFF

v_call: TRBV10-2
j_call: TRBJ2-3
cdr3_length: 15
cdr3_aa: CASSESRGITDTQYF

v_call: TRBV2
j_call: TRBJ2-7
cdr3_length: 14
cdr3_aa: CASSPQLGSGEQYF

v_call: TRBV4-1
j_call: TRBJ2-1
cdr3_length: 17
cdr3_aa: CASSQDGLGVVVNEQFF

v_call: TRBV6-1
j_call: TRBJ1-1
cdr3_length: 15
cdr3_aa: CASSEAGGATTEAFF

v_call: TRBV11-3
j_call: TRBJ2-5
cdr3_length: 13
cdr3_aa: CASSFWGGETQYF

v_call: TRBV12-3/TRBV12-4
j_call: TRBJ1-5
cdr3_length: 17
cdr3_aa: CASSRQGGVYSNQPQHF

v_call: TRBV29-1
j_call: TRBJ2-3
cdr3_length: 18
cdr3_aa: CSVETLVTRTGGGDTQYF

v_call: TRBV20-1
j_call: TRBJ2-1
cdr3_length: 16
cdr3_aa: CSVSYRGVSNYNEQFF

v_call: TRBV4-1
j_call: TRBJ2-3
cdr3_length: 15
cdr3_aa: CASSQDFFEADTQYF

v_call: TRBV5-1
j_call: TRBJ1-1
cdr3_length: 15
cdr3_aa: CASSTGRPMNTEAFF

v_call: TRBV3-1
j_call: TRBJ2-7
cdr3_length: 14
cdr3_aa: CASSYDYKTYEQYF

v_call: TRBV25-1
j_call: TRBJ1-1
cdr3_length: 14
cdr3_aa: CASSDIGMNTEAFF

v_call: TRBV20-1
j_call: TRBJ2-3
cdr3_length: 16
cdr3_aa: CSARDQLAEHTDTQYF

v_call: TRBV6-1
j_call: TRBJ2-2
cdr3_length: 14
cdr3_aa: CASRGTGWAGELFF

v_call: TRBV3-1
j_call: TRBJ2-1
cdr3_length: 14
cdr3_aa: CASSQLPGGGEQFF

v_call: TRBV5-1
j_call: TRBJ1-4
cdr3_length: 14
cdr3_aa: CASSFTGINEKLFF

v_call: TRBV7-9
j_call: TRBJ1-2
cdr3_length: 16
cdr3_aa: CASSLAGPGANYGYTF

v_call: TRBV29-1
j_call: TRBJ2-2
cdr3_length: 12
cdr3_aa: CSADRGNRELFF

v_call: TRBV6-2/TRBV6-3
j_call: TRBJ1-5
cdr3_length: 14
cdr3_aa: CASSYGSGNQPQHF

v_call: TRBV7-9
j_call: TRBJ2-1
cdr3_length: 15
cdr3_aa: CASSRTSGSFDEQFF

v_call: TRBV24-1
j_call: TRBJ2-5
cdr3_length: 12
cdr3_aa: CATSEDLQTQYF

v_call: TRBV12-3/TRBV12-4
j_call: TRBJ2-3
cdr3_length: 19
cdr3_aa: CASKVFRRGGLAVTDTQYF

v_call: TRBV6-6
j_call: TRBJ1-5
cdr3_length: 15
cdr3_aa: CASDYYLQVNQPQHF

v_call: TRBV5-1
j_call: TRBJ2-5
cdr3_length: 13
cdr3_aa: CASSLVKGETQYF

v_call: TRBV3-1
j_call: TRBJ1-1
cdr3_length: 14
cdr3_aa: CASSHRGSDTEAFF

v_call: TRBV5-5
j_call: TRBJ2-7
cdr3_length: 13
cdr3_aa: CASSLTIAPEQYF

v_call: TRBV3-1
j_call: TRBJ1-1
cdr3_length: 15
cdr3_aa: CASSQGKGGNTEAFF

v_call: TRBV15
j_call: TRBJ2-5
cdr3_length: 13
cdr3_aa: CATGGPGGETQYF

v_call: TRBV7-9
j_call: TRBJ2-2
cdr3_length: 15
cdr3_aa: CASSSGHHRTGELFF

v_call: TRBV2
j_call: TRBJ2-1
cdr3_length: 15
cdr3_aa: CASFPEGLAGVRQFF

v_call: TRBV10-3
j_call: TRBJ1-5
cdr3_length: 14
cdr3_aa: CATKEGHSNQPQHF

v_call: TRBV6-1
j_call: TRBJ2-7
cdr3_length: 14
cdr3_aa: CASKYRGTGNEQYF

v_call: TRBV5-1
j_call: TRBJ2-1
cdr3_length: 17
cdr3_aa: CASSLGGVGLTYNEQFF

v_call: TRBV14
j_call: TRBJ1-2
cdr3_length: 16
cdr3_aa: CASSQRLMGGHDGYTF